Shown below are 15 T cell receptor beta chains from a single sample sequenced in a study of shared clonotypes between healthy human individuals. The data were produced by immunoSEQ multiplex PCR, yet TCRdb's version contains in-frame clones alone and is incomplete. The data hold some 630,000 clones, with 72% observed a single time. The sample comprised memory CD4+ T cells sorted from blood. Subset in this sample: CD45RA-negative fraction. The receptor set was obtained from a woman under 40 in good health.

The genes are TRBV5-1 and TRBJ2-5, with 9 nucleotides matching TRBD1. Looked up from germline, CDR1 is SGHRS and CDR2 is YFSETQ. J was trimmed by 3 bases and V by 3 bases; bases with no gene match: 21. There are 20 residues in the CDR3. In nucleotides, the CDR3 is TGCGCCAGCAGCTACAGGACGGGACAGGGCCGATTATACCTAAAAGAGACCCAGTACTTC. As protein: CASSYRTGQGRLYLKETQYF.

This sequence joins TRBV28 and TRBJ2-3; a weak D match, TRBD2 (6 bases). Looked up from germline, CDR1 is MDHEN and CDR2 is SYDVKM. The CDR3 is made up of 16 amino acids. The V gene lost 4 bases and the J gene lost 6 bases, with 20 bases spanning the gap. The CDR3 nucleotides read TGTGCCAGCAGTTCCGCGACTTACGCGGGGACGGATACGCAGTATTTT. This codes for CASSSATYAGTDTQYF.

The chain recombines TRBV30 with TRBJ2-1, with 11 bases aligning to TRBD2. After removal of 4 bases from V and 9 bases from J, the junction contained 8 bases not matched to a gene. CDR1 and CDR2 (germline): GTSNPN, SVGIG (reference sequence). The CDR3 spans 14 residues. CDR3 nucleotides: TGTGCCTGGAACGCCGGGACTAGCGGCGTTGAGCAGTTCTTC. Its translation: CAWNAGTSGVEQFF.

The V gene is TRBV28, the J gene TRBJ2-2; either TRBD1 or TRBD2 may fit D (5 bases each). Trimming took 6 bases from V and 1 from J, leaving 12 bases between them. From germline, CDR1 is MDHEN and CDR2 SYDVKM. This CDR3 has 15 amino acids. CDR3 amino acids: CASSPGQGNTGELFF. The CDR3, as DNA: TGTGCCAGCAGCCCGGGGCAGGGGAACACCGGGGAGCTGTTTTTT.

V usage is TRBV6-1 and J usage is TRBJ2-1; a weak D match, TRBD2 (6 bases). The CDR3 runs to 15 residues. Trimming took off 6 bases at V and 0 bases at J, with 12 bases between the two ends. Germline V gene sequence: CDR1 MNHNS, CDR2 SASEGT. The CDR3 DNA sequence: TGTGCCAGCAGAGTAGCGGAATACTCCTACAATGAGCAGTTCTTC. Protein: CASRVAEYSYNEQFF.

This clone was detected a few times. The chain has TRBV30 and TRBJ2-7; D gene uncertain. The CDR3 contains 13 residues. The germline gives CDR1 GTSNPN, CDR2 SVGIG (reference sequence). V was pared by 0 bases and J by 3 bases, with 9 bases between. The CDR3 loop reads CAWSVNSLYEQYF. The CDR3 nucleotides are TGTGCCTGGAGTGTAAACAGTCTCTACGAGCAGTACTTC. The complete variable domain, with remaining parts taken from reference TRBV30 and TRBJ2-7, reads SQTIHQWPATLVQPVGSPLSLECTVEGTSNPNLYWYRQAAGRGLQLLFYSVGIGQISSEVPQNLSASRPQDRQFILSSKKLLLSDSGFYLCAWSVNSLYEQYFGPGTRLTVT.

The rearrangement uses TRBV7-3 and TRBJ1-2; D possibly corresponds to TRBD1 (6 bases). The CDR3 contains 13 residues. Per the germline V gene, CDR1 is SGHTA and CDR2 is FQGTGA. Trimming removed 5 bases at V and 8 bases at J, with 15 bases between. The CDR3 DNA sequence: TGTGCCAGCAGCCCGACAGGTCAGGAAGGCTACACCTTC. This sequence encodes CASSPTGQEGYTF.

V and J are TRBV19 and TRBJ2-5; 7 bases map to TRBD2. With V trimmed by 4 bases and J by 4 bases, 6 bases remained unmatched. The CDR3 is made up of 14 amino acids. The germline V gene encodes CDR1 LNHDA and CDR2 SQIVND (reference sequence). The CDR3 spells CASSSGSRGETQYF. The CDR3 coding sequence is TGTGCCAGTAGTAGCGGGAGTAGGGGAGAGACCCAGTACTTC.

V usage is TRBV5-1 and J usage is TRBJ2-5; the D gene is possibly TRBD2 (6 bases). This CDR3 contains 14 residues. The germline V gene has CDR1 SGHRS and CDR2 YFSETQ. Deletions cut 0 bases from V and 5 bases from J, with 11 bases between. The CDR3 nucleotides are TGCGCCAGCAGCTTGGAGGGGCTAGCGGAGACCCAGTACTTC. The encoded protein is CASSLEGLAETQYF.

This chain uses TRBV5-4 with TRBJ2-5; 7 bases line up with TRBD2. The CDR3 loop spans 14 amino acids. CDR1 is SGHNT and CDR2 is YYREEE in the germline V gene (reference sequence). V was pared by 1 base and J by 3 bases, with 3 bases of the junction left unmatched. The CDR3 spells CASSLWAGEETQYF. The CDR3 bases are TGTGCCAGCAGCTTGTGGGCGGGGGAAGAGACCCAGTACTTC.

The chain carries TRBV29-1 and TRBJ2-1; D is perhaps TRBD1 or TRBD2 (6 bases each). V gave up 8 bases and J gave up 8 bases, with 16 bases separating them. The CDR3 is made up of 12 amino acids. The germline V gene has CDR1 SQVTM and CDR2 ANQGSEA. CDR3 residues: CSFRTAGDEQFF. The CDR3 region has the DNA TGCAGCTTTAGGACAGCGGGCGATGAGCAGTTCTTC.

The chain combines TRBV7-2 with TRBJ2-1; D is possibly TRBD1 or TRBD2 (5 bases each). The CDR3 is made up of 12 amino acids. Germline V gene data show CDR1 as SGHTA and CDR2 as FQGNSA. V was shortened by 3 bases and J by 7 bases, with 7 bases between the two germline ends. In DNA, the CDR3 is TGTGCCAGCAGCTTGTGGGGGAATGAGCAGTTCTTC. Translated, it gives CASSLWGNEQFF.

The rearrangement joins TRBV28 to TRBJ2-7; the match to TRBD2 covers 9 bases. The V gene's germline CDR1 is MDHEN and CDR2 SYDVKM. Trimming at V came to 10 bases and at J to 5 bases, leaving 12 bases not matched to a gene. This CDR3 region has 14 residues. The CDR3 DNA follows: TGTGCCACCCTTCGACCGACTAGCGGCAACGAGCAGTACTTC. Translated, it gives CATLRPTSGNEQYF.

This chain joins TRBV5-1 and TRBJ2-3; 7 bases are shared with TRBD1. Germline values: CDR1 SGHRS, CDR2 YFSETQ. The trim removed 0 bases at V and 3 bases at J, leaving 4 bases unmatched. CDR3 length: 15 amino acids. CDR3 residues: CASSLEGARTDTQYF. CDR3 DNA sequence: TGCGCCAGCAGCTTGGAGGGGGCGCGGACAGATACGCAGTATTTT. The full variable domain, rest sourced from reference TRBV5-1 and TRBJ2-3, is KAGVTQTPRYLIKTRGQQVTLSCSPISGHRSVSWYQQTPGQGLQFLFEYFSETQRNKGNFPGRFSGRQFSNSRSEMNVSTLELGDSALYLCASSLEGARTDTQYFGPGTRLTVL.

This clone was recorded once. The V gene is TRBV6-5, the J gene TRBJ2-3; TRBD2 matches at 8 bases. The CDR3 consists of 14 residues. CDR1 is MNHEY and CDR2 is SVGAGI in the germline V gene. The J segment lost 5 bases and the V segment lost 5 bases, leaving 6 bases of the junction unmatched. CDR3 nucleotide sequence: TGTGCCAGCAGTCAAGGACTAGCTGGAGATACGCAGTATTTT. This gives the protein CASSQGLAGDTQYF.